The entry below describes one T cell receptor beta chain. Per the study methods: The assay estimated nucleated cells by amplifying reference gene primers. The method was immunoSEQ multiplex PCR; TCRdb's version includes in-frame clones alone and lacks a portion of them. Clonal size and the V and J genes are those of that table, whereas D and trimming came from the DNA. The data hold about 280,000 clones, with around 88% observed a single time. The data derive from a study of blood T cell repertoires in COVID-19. Study information: Acute-phase and convalescent COVID-19 samples originated in the United States, Italy and Spain. PBMCs, B-cell-depleted T cells, or T cells provided the cDNA or gDNA that made up the material.

The CDR3 is made up of 16 amino acids. CDR1 KGHDR and CDR2 SFDVKD come from the germline V gene. V shed 2 bases, J shed 1 base, and the junction held 5 bases outside the gene matches. The clonotype originates from a woman aged 70 to 79 with COVID-19, enrolled during active disease. Sequenced: peripheral blood. This chain uses TRBV24-1 with TRBJ1-1; 8 bases match TRBD1. Here the CDR3 DNA reads TGTGCCACCAGTGATTCCCCCGGACAGGGGAACACTGAAGCTTTCTTT. It encodes CATSDSPGQGNTEAFF.